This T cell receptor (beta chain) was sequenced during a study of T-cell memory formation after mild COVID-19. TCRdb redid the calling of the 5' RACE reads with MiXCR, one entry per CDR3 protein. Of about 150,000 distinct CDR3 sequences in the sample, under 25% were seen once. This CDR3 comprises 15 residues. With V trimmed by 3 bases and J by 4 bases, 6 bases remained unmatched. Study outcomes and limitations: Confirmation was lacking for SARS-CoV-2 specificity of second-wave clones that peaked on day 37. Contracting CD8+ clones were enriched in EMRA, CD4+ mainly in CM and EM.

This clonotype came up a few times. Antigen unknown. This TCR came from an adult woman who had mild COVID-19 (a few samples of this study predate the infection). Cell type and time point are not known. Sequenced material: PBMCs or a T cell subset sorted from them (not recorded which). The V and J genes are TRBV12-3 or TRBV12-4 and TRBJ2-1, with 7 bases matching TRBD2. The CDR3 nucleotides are TGTGCCAGCAGTTTCAGGCTAGCGGAGTACAATGAGCAGTTCTTC. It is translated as CASSFRLAEYNEQFF.